A single TCR beta chain is shown here with its context. Its antigen is not known. The data stem from a study of post-analysis software for immune sequencing data. Notes on the study in general: Strong co-clustering by F measure was evident for samples that had been prepared in the same batch. Those with multiple sclerosis, the patient group, showed significantly lower normalized Chao1 diversity than controls. Patients carried roughly 5 TRBV segments more frequently than controls did, and TRBV5-6, TRBV5-1 and TRBV20-1 were among them.

The CDR3 has 16 residues. J lost 3 bases, V lost 5 bases, and 10 bases had no gene match. Germline values: CDR1 SGHVS, CDR2 FQNEAQ. cDNA libraries for TCR beta contained unique molecular identifiers. TCRdb re-called the PCR reads through MiXCR, storing one row per CDR3 protein. The repertoire holds some 800,000 distinct CDR3 sequences, just over 45% seen once, with 4.9% in the top ten. The gene calls are TRBV7-8 and TRBJ2-7; 10 bases match TRBD2. The material sequenced was blood. The clonotype comes from a girl aged 10-17 years with multiple sclerosis. In DNA form, the CDR3 reads TGTGCCAGCAGCACCAGCGGGAGGGCCTCTTACTACGAGCAGTACTTC. It yields the protein CASSTSGRASYYEQYF.